The 29 T cell receptor beta chains reported below all come from one sample, sequenced in a study of blood T cell repertoires in COVID-19. Repertoires were generated with immunoSEQ multiplex PCR, while TCRdb's copy carries only in-frame clones and drops some. The sample has roughly 160,000 clones, roughly 81% seen once. The sequenced sample consisted of peripheral blood. The origin of the receptors is a man between 40 and 49 years old with acute or convalescent COVID-19.

The chain combines TRBV7-2 with TRBJ2-7, with 7 bases matching TRBD2. Per the germline V gene, CDR1 is SGHTA and CDR2 is FQGNSA. J was trimmed by 2 bases and V by 8 bases; bases with no gene match: 9. The CDR3 extends over 14 amino acids. The CDR3 sequence is CASGMGGVPYEQYF. As DNA, the CDR3 is TGTGCCAGCGGCATGGGGGGGGTACCCTACGAGCAGTACTTC. Filled out from reference TRBV7-2 and TRBJ2-7, the complete variable domain reads GAGVSQSPSNKVTEKGKDVELRCDPISGHTALYWYRQSLGQGLEFLIYFQGNSAPDKSGLPSDRFSAERTGGSVSTLTIQRTQQEDSAVYLCASGMGGVPYEQYFGPGTRLTVT.

V and J are TRBV7-3 and TRBJ2-1, with D unresolved. In germline, CDR1 is SGHTA, CDR2 FQGTGA. This CDR3 spans 13 amino acids. V gave up 5 bases and J gave up 6 bases, with 11 bases separating them. The CDR3, as DNA: TGTGCCAGCAGCCCCGGCCGGGTCAATGAGCAGTTCTTC. It specifies CASSPGRVNEQFF.

The genes are TRBV12-3 or TRBV12-4 and TRBJ2-1; D may be TRBD2 (6 bases). V gave up 6 bases and J gave up 10 bases, with 16 bases separating them. CDR3 length: 13 residues. CDR3 sequence (DNA): TGTGCCAGCAGCCCTATACTCGCGGGAGAGCAGTTCTTC. This codes for CASSPILAGEQFF.

The chain is built from TRBV7-2 and TRBJ2-1; TRBD1 aligns across 7 bases. Germline V gives CDR1 SGHTA, CDR2 FQGNSA. Germline trimming cut 5 bases from V and 7 bases from J; bases unmatched to any gene: 5. The CDR3 spans 13 residues. The CDR3 loop reads CASSRDSGNEQFF. CDR3 DNA sequence: TGTGCCAGCAGCCGGGACAGTGGGAATGAGCAGTTCTTC.

The gene calls are TRBV29-1 and TRBJ2-2; D is unclear. Germline CDR1 SQVTM, CDR2 ANQGSEA. This CDR3 has 14 amino acids. V lost 4 bases and J 4 bases, leaving 13 bases between the germline ends. CDR3: CSVVPTTGTGELFF. The CDR3 DNA reads TGCAGCGTTGTGCCGACGACGGGCACCGGGGAGCTGTTTTTT.

The chain has TRBV7-2 and TRBJ2-2; 8 nucleotides agree with TRBD1. The CDR3 runs 14 residues. Trimming took 4 bases from V and 5 from J; bases not matched to a gene: 3. Germline assignment: CDR1 SGHTA and CDR2 FQGNSA. The DNA for the CDR3 is TGTGCCAGCAGCTATACAGGGGGGACCGGGGAGCTGTTTTTT. Amino acids: CASSYTGGTGELFF.

Only a few counts were recorded for this clone. The V call is TRBV7-2, the J call TRBJ2-2; 15 nucleotides match TRBD2. CDR1 and CDR2 (germline): SGHTA, FQGNSA. V was pared by 5 bases and J by 6 bases, with 1 base of the junction left unmatched. The CDR3 runs 15 residues. The CDR3: CASSRTSGGAGELFF. The DNA of the CDR3 is TGTGCCAGCAGCAGGACTAGCGGGGGGGCCGGGGAGCTGTTTTTT. Based on the CDR3 plus reference TRBV7-2 and TRBJ2-2, the full variable domain is GAGVSQSPSNKVTEKGKDVELRCDPISGHTALYWYRQSLGQGLEFLIYFQGNSAPDKSGLPSDRFSAERTGGSVSTLTIQRTQQEDSAVYLCASSRTSGGAGELFFGEGSRLTVL.

J is TRBJ1-1 and V is TRBV11-2; D is unclear. The CDR3 extends over 15 amino acids. Per germline, CDR1 SGHAT and CDR2 FQNNGV. Between the trimmed V and J ends, which lost 5 bases and 2 bases, there was a span of 15 bases. The CDR3 bases are TGTGCCAGCAGCCCATCCGCGTTTCTAAACACTGAAGCTTTCTTT. Translated, it gives CASSPSAFLNTEAFF.

The rearrangement joins TRBV5-1 to TRBJ1-1; D is ambiguous. V was clipped by 2 bases and J by 4 bases, with 12 bases between them. Germline loops: CDR1 SGHRS, CDR2 YFSETQ. The CDR3 length is 14 residues. Here the CDR3 reads CASSFDPRGTEAFF. The DNA for the CDR3 is TGCGCCAGCAGCTTCGATCCTAGAGGCACTGAAGCTTTCTTT.

Here the CDR3 reads CASRVDRPNTEAFF. CDR3 sequence (DNA): TGTGCCAGCAGAGTAGACAGGCCGAACACTGAAGCTTTCTTT. The chain joins TRBV2 to TRBJ1-1, with D perhaps TRBD1 (6 bases). Per the germline V gene, CDR1 is SNHLY and CDR2 is FYNNEI. V was shortened by 6 bases and J by 1 base, with 12 bases between the two germline ends. The CDR3 is made up of 14 amino acids.

The genes are TRBV20-1 and TRBJ1-1; 8 positions agree with TRBD1. Germline trimming cut 0 bases from V and 11 bases from J; bases unmatched to any gene: 2. CDR1 is DFQATT, CDR2 SNEGSKA, per germline (reference sequence). CDR3 length equals 11 residues. The CDR3 nucleotides read TGCAGTGCTAGAGAGGACAGGGCGGCTTTCTTT. Protein product: CSAREDRAAFF.

This clone was observed a single time. V usage is TRBV18 and J usage is TRBJ2-1, with D perhaps TRBD2 (5 bases). Germline loops: CDR1 KGHSH, CDR2 LQKENI. Trimming pared 3 bases from V and 3 bases from J, leaving 12 bases between. The CDR3 extends over 15 amino acids. CDR3 sequence reads: CASSPSRTHYNEQFF. The CDR3 bases are TGTGCCAGCTCACCCAGTAGGACTCACTACAATGAGCAGTTCTTC. The full variable domain, in which reference TRBV18 and TRBJ2-1 provide the parts outside the CDR3, is NAGVMQNPRHLVRRRGQEARLRCSPMKGHSHVYWYRQLPEEGLKFMVYLQKENIIDESGMPKERFSAEFPKEGPSILRIQQVVRGDSAAYFCASSPSRTHYNEQFFGPGTRLTVL.

V and J are TRBV7-6 and TRBJ1-2; TRBD1 agrees at 8 bases. Germline V gene sequence: CDR1 SGHVS, CDR2 FNYEAQ. The CDR3 consists of 15 residues. With 5 bases clipped from V and 6 bases from J, the junction kept 11 bases outside the gene matches. CDR3 in amino acids: CASSDYRDRLNGYTF. The DNA for the CDR3 is TGTGCCAGCAGCGACTACCGGGACAGGCTTAATGGCTACACCTTC.

V usage is TRBV10-3 and J usage is TRBJ1-1; 9 bases are a match to TRBD1. There are 15 residues in the CDR3. J gave up 3 bases and V 6 bases, and 8 bases lay outside the gene matches. The V gene's germline CDR1 is ENHRY and CDR2 SYGVKD. The CDR3 sequence: CAIRDGQGWDTEAFF. The CDR3 region has the DNA TGTGCCATCAGAGACGGACAGGGGTGGGACACTGAAGCTTTCTTT.

This clone was seen a few times. The chain is built from TRBV9 and TRBJ1-6; D not resolved. CDR1 and CDR2 (germline): SGDLS, YYNGEE. With 0 bases removed from V and 7 bases from J, the gap between germline ends came to 8 bases. The CDR3 runs 14 residues. CDR3 in DNA: TGTGCCAGCAGCGTAGCTACAGACAATTCACCCCTCCACTTT. It codes for CASSVATDNSPLHF.

This chain links TRBV29-1 with TRBJ2-5; 7 bases match TRBD1. Trimming cost V 5 bases and J 4 bases; bases outside gene matches: 13. This CDR3 is built from 15 residues. Looked up from germline, CDR1 is SQVTM and CDR2 is ANQGSEA. For the CDR3, the DNA is TGCAGCGTTTCAGGGAAACAGGGGATAGGAGAGACCCAGTACTTC. As protein: CSVSGKQGIGETQYF.

As regards this clone: A junction boundary mismatches the germline segment, possibly from a read error. The J gene is TRBJ1-2, the V gene TRBV7-8; the D is unclear. This CDR3 region has 15 residues. Per germline, CDR1 SGHVS and CDR2 FQNEAQ. The CDR3 DNA is TGTGCCAGCAGCTTCTCGGGGATCTCAGACTACGGCTACACCTTC. Translation gives CASSFSGISDYGYTF.

V gene TRBV12-3 or TRBV12-4 combines with J gene TRBJ2-7, with D possibly being TRBD2 (6 bases). The germline V and J ends were trimmed by 8 bases and 7 bases, with 12 bases remaining between them. This CDR3 spans 11 amino acids. The CDR3 DNA sequence: TGTGCCAGCGCCCTAGGAGGGGAGCAGTACTTC. Encoded protein: CASALGGEQYF.

This chain links TRBV11-2 with TRBJ2-5; TRBD2 matches at 15 bases. Germline-derived CDR1 and CDR2 are SGHAT and FQNNGV. J gave up 5 bases and V 8 bases, and 9 bases lay outside the gene matches. CDR3 size: 16 residues. This chain's CDR3 is CASGGLAGGPGETQYF. CDR3 nucleotide sequence: TGTGCCAGCGGAGGACTAGCGGGGGGGCCGGGTGAGACCCAGTACTTC. Variable domain in full (rest from reference TRBV11-2 and TRBJ2-5): EAGVAQSPRYKIIEKRQSVAFWCNPISGHATLYWYQQILGQGPKLLIQFQNNGVVDDSQLPKDRFSAERLKGVDSTLKIQPAKLEDSAVYLCASGGLAGGPGETQYFGPGTRLLVL.

This clone was counted once. The CDR3 sequence is CSVETGLATSPDELFF. As DNA, the CDR3 is TGCAGCGTTGAAACCGGACTAGCGACATCGCCCGATGAGTTGTTTTTT. The gene calls are TRBV29-1 and TRBJ2-2; TRBD2 matches at 9 bases. Trimming removed 2 bases from V and 15 bases from J; junction bases left unmatched: 19. The CDR3 is 16 residues long. Germline V CDR1 and CDR2: SQVTM, ANQGSEA.

The genes are TRBV2 and TRBJ1-6, with D tentatively TRBD1 (5 bases). Deletions cut 6 bases from V and 0 bases from J, with 18 bases between. CDR1 is SNHLY, CDR2 FYNNEI, per germline. This CDR3 has 18 residues. This CDR3 reads CASRAQVAGGSYNSPLHF. The CDR3 DNA is TGTGCCAGCAGAGCGCAGGTGGCGGGGGGCTCCTATAATTCACCCCTCCACTTT.

In this sample, this clone turned up once. The rearrangement joins TRBV3-1 (or the pseudogene TRBV3-2) to TRBJ1-2; D remains unclear. The CDR3 spans 16 residues. CDR1 is LGHDT, CDR2 YNNKEL, per germline (reference sequence). Trimming pared 5 bases from V and 0 bases from J, leaving 16 bases between. The DNA for the CDR3 is TGTGCCAGCAGCTCTGTTGACGGGTTTTCTAACTATGGCTACACCTTC. Translated, it gives CASSSVDGFSNYGYTF.

In this sample, this clone turned up once. This chain joins TRBV5-4 and TRBJ1-2; possible D gene TRBD1, 5 bases. Germline lookup yields CDR1 SGHNT and CDR2 YYREEE (reference sequence). The CDR3 consists of 13 residues. V was cut by 1 base and J by 5 bases, with 9 bases left in between. The CDR3 spells CASSLQGHYGYTF. The CDR3 bases are TGTGCCAGCAGCTTGCAGGGTCATTATGGCTACACCTTC.

The genes are TRBV19 and TRBJ2-6; 7 bases are shared with TRBD1. The CDR3 loop spans 15 amino acids. V lost 7 bases to trimming and J lost 2 bases; unmatched junction nucleotides: 5. Germline CDR1 LNHDA, CDR2 SQIVND (reference sequence). The CDR3 sequence: CASTLGGAGANVLTF. CDR3 coding DNA: TGTGCCAGTACCCTAGGGGGCGCTGGGGCCAACGTCCTGACTTTC.

This clone was observed a few times. The chain employs TRBV6-5 and TRBJ1-5, with D perhaps matching TRBD1 (6 bases). The germline CDR1 and CDR2 sequences are MNHEY and SVGAGI. The CDR3 extends over 14 amino acids. Trimming removed 6 bases from V and 3 bases from J, with 12 bases in between. Here the CDR3 DNA reads TGTGCCAGCAGCGAGGACAGCTCCAATCAGCCCCAGCATTTT. Translated, it gives CASSEDSSNQPQHF.

The gene calls are TRBV2 and TRBJ2-3; D remains unclear. V gave up 7 bases and J gave up 2 bases, with 7 bases separating them. CDR3 length equals 12 residues. Germline CDR1 is SNHLY and CDR2 is FYNNEI. The CDR3 here is CASTGVTDTQYF. As DNA, the CDR3 is TGTGCCAGCACCGGAGTCACAGATACGCAGTATTTT.

The chain has TRBV28 and TRBJ1-2; 7 nucleotides match TRBD1. The CDR3 has 13 residues. Germline CDR1 reads MDHEN; CDR2 reads SYDVKM. Trimming cost V 5 bases and J 8 bases; bases outside gene matches: 8. The CDR3 sequence is CASSPLTGRGYTF. The CDR3 DNA reads TGTGCCAGCAGTCCTCTGACAGGGAGGGGCTACACCTTC.

The chain employs TRBV4-1 and TRBJ2-7; perhaps TRBD2 as D (6 bases). The CDR3 is 16 amino acids. V was clipped by 0 bases and J by 0 bases, with 12 bases between them. Germline V gene sequence: CDR1 MGHRA, CDR2 YSYEKL. The DNA of the CDR3 is TGCGCCAGCAGCCAAGAGAGGCTAGCGCACTCCTACGAGCAGTACTTC. As protein: CASSQERLAHSYEQYF.

The rearrangement joins TRBV5-1 to TRBJ1-2; D is perhaps TRBD1 (6 bases). The V gene lost 5 bases and the J gene lost 4 bases, with 6 bases spanning the gap. The CDR3 length is 11 residues. Per germline, CDR1 SGHRS and CDR2 YFSETQ. CDR3 loop: CASRGAYGYTF. In DNA, the CDR3 is TGCGCCAGCAGGGGGGCCTATGGCTACACCTTC. Drawing the rest from reference TRBV5-1 and TRBJ1-2, the complete variable domain is KAGVTQTPRYLIKTRGQQVTLSCSPISGHRSVSWYQQTPGQGLQFLFEYFSETQRNKGNFPGRFSGRQFSNSRSEMNVSTLELGDSALYLCASRGAYGYTFGSGTRLTVV.